The next 22 T cell receptor beta chains were all read from a single sample in a study of blood T cells in healthy people across ages (dated by TCRdb to the mid-2010s). Library preparation employed 5' RACE. For sequencing, an Illumina HiSeq 2500 was employed. A second roughly 6 to 11 cycle PCR used a sample-barcoded 5' primer and a J-beta primer mix. Through fastp at Q25 and MiXCR, TCRdb rebuilt clones from the public reads, retaining in-frame beta chains. Identical CDR3 protein sequences are pooled into one entry, listed with their most common genes and DNA. In all, the sample holds about a million distinct CDR3 sequences, and roughly 51% of those were seen once. Of the sample, around 21% is held by the ten largest clones. Specimen: blood. These receptors all come from a woman aged 60-75 years in good health.

This clonotype has only a few counts. A read error may explain this, as a much larger clone is one base away. The chain couples TRBV5-1 to TRBJ2-7; D tentatively reads TRBD1 or TRBD2 (5 bases each). Per germline, CDR1 SGHRS and CDR2 YFSETQ. CDR3 length: 13 residues. V dropped 6 bases and J dropped 4 bases, with 14 bases sitting between them. CDR3 DNA sequence: TGCGCCAGCATCTTCGAGGGGAAGTACGAGCAGTACTTC. It is translated as CASIFEGKYEQYF.

This clonotype was detected a few times. The rearrangement uses TRBV6-1 and TRBJ1-5; D unresolved. Deletions cut 6 bases from V and 0 bases from J, with 6 bases between. This CDR3 has 13 residues. CDR1 is MNHNS and CDR2 is SASEGT in the germline V gene. DNA for the CDR3: TGTGCCAGCAGAGAAAGTAGCAATCAGCCCCAGCATTTT. Encoded protein: CASRESSNQPQHF.

V is TRBV3-1 and J is TRBJ2-1, with D hard to call. Germline CDR1 LGHDT, CDR2 YNNKEL (reference sequence). The length of the CDR3 is 13 residues. Trimming shortened V by 3 bases and J by 5 bases, and 8 bases separated the two germline ends. CDR3 DNA: TGTGCCAGCAGCCAGAGTAGAAACAATGAGCAGTTCTTC. Translated, it gives CASSQSRNNEQFF.

The sample holds one count of this clonotype. The chain has TRBV28 and TRBJ2-1; 9 bases line up with TRBD2. Germline values: CDR1 MDHEN, CDR2 SYDVKM. The junction had 9 bases not matched to a gene; V was cut back by 6 bases and J by 9 bases. There are 14 residues in the CDR3. CDR3 bases: TGTGCCAGCAGCCTCTTCCAGCGGGAGGTTGAGCAGTTCTTC. It is translated as CASSLFQREVEQFF.

The V and J genes are TRBV12-5 and TRBJ2-5; the D gene is possibly TRBD2 (5 bases). This CDR3 spans 16 amino acids. Germline CDR1 reads LGHNT; CDR2 reads FRNRAP. V lost 4 bases and J 5 bases, leaving 20 bases between the germline ends. DNA for the CDR3: TGTGCTAGTGGTTCTGGGTCTGGAGGAGAATGGGAGACCCAGTACTTC. Amino acid sequence: CASGSGSGGEWETQYF.

The sample holds a few counts of this clonotype. The CDR3 spells CAWSVRNVNTDTQYF. For the CDR3, the DNA is TGTGCCTGGAGTGTACGGAACGTCAACACAGATACGCAGTATTTT. The chain joins TRBV30 to TRBJ2-3, with D unclear. The CDR3 length is 15 residues. From germline, CDR1 is GTSNPN and CDR2 SVGIG (reference sequence). V dropped 0 bases and J dropped 2 bases, with 12 bases sitting between them.

The CDR3 sequence: CASTRQPSSGANVLTF. In DNA, the CDR3 is TGTGCCAGCACAAGGCAGCCGAGCTCTGGGGCCAACGTCCTGACTTTC. J is TRBJ2-6 and V is TRBV9; D gene unclear. The CDR3 contains 16 residues. The V and J ends lost 6 bases and 0 bases respectively, with 13 bases between them. Looked up from germline, CDR1 is SGDLS and CDR2 is YYNGEE.

The chain employs TRBV7-9 and TRBJ2-7; tentatively, D is TRBD1 (5 bases). Gene TRBJ2-5 matches the end of the DNA better, so the J call may be wrong. The CDR3 is 15 residues long. CDR1 is SEHNR, CDR2 FQNEAQ, per germline (reference sequence). CDR3 amino acids: CASSLPASKGETQYF. For the CDR3, the DNA is TGTGCCAGCAGCTTACCTGCGAGTAAGGGGGAGACCCAGTACTTC.

This clonotype has just a few counts. The rearrangement links TRBV4-3 to TRBJ2-4; 13 positions agree with TRBD2. Unmatched junction bases numbered 1, after V lost 1 base and J lost 7 bases. This CDR3 has 15 amino acids. Germline V gene sequence: CDR1 LGHNA, CDR2 YSLEER. The CDR3, as DNA: TGCGCCAGCAGCCAAGGACTAGCGGGAGGTAACATTCAGTACTTC. Amino acids: CASSQGLAGGNIQYF.

This chain links TRBV18 with TRBJ2-4, with D uncertain. The DNA end is more similar to TRBJ2-5, so the J call may be wrong. There are 14 residues in the CDR3. Per the germline V gene, CDR1 is KGHSH and CDR2 is LQKENI. CDR3 in amino acids: CASSPRSFQETQYF. CDR3 sequence (DNA): TGTGCCAGCTCACCACGATCGTTCCAAGAGACCCAGTACTTC.

The rearrangement links TRBV14 to TRBJ2-2; 7 bases are a match to TRBD1. The CDR3 loop spans 19 amino acids. Trimming removed 0 bases from V and 1 base from J; junction bases left unmatched: 11. CDR1 is SGHDN and CDR2 is FVKESK in the germline V gene. The CDR3 spells CASSQDRGQTNWNTGELFF. The CDR3 bases are TGTGCCAGCAGCCAAGATAGGGGACAGACCAACTGGAACACCGGGGAGCTGTTTTTT. Based on the CDR3 plus reference TRBV14 and TRBJ2-2, the full variable domain is EAGVTQFPSHSVIEKGQTVTLRCDPISGHDNLYWYRRVMGKEIKFLLHFVKESKQDESGMPNNRFLAERTGGTYSTLKVQPAELEDSGVYFCASSQDRGQTNWNTGELFFGEGSRLTVL.

The V call is TRBV28, the J call TRBJ2-5, with D tentatively TRBD1 or TRBD2 (5 bases each). CDR1 is MDHEN, CDR2 SYDVKM, per germline. The V and J ends lost 4 bases and 3 bases respectively, with 18 bases between them. This CDR3 spans 16 amino acids. The CDR3 DNA sequence: TGTGCCAGCAGTTGGATCAACTCTGGGACGGAAGAGACCCAGTACTTC. This translates into CASSWINSGTEETQYF. Filled out from reference TRBV28 and TRBJ2-5, the complete variable domain reads DVKVTQSSRYLVKRTGEKVFLECVQDMDHENMFWYRQDPGLGLRLIYFSYDVKMKEKGDIPEGYSVSREKKERFSLILESASTNQTSMYLCASSWINSGTEETQYFGPGTRLLVL.

This clonotype was recorded a few times. The chain is built from TRBV27 and TRBJ1-1, with D unclear. V was shortened by 2 bases and J by 3 bases, with 13 bases between the two germline ends. The CDR3 runs to 15 residues. Looked up from germline, CDR1 is MNHEY and CDR2 is SMNVEV (reference sequence). The DNA for the CDR3 is TGTGCCAGCAGTTTAAGAGCAGCTCAAGACACTGAAGCTTTCTTT. Residues: CASSLRAAQDTEAFF.

The chain carries TRBV7-3 and TRBJ1-1, with 9 bases identical to TRBD1. Per germline, CDR1 SGHTA and CDR2 FQGTGA. CDR3 length: 17 amino acids. V lost 0 bases, J lost 6 bases, and 11 bases stayed unmatched. The CDR3 coding sequence is TGTGCCAGCAGCTTAACGTCACAGGGGGCGAGTGGGTCTGAAGCTTTCTTT. Encoded protein: CASSLTSQGASGSEAFF. Supplemented by reference TRBV7-3 and TRBJ1-1, the full variable domain reads GAGVSQTPSNKVTEKGKYVELRCDPISGHTALYWYRQSLGQGPEFLIYFQGTGAADDSGLPNDRFFAVRPEGSVSTLKIQRTERGDSAVYLCASSLTSQGASGSEAFFGQGTRLTVV.

V and J are TRBV20-1 and TRBJ2-1; 9 positions agree with TRBD2. The CDR3 spans 15 residues. The J segment lost 4 bases and the V segment lost 1 base, leaving 5 bases of the junction unmatched. Germline CDR1 and CDR2: DFQATT and SNEGSKA (reference sequence). CDR3 in DNA: TGCAGTGCTAGAGGGGCCAGCGGGGGGTACAATGAGCAGTTCTTC. It codes for CSARGASGGYNEQFF.

The chain has TRBV3-1 and TRBJ2-7; a possible D gene is TRBD2 (6 bases). V was trimmed by 1 base and J by 5 bases, leaving 9 bases between them. There are 13 residues in the CDR3. Germline CDR1 is LGHDT and CDR2 is YNNKEL (reference sequence). The CDR3 sequence is CASSQGAGHEQYF. CDR3 nucleotide sequence: TGTGCCAGCAGCCAAGGCGCGGGACACGAGCAGTACTTC.

The chain recombines TRBV18 with TRBJ1-1; 7 bases line up with TRBD1. This CDR3 is built from 16 residues. Per the germline V gene, CDR1 is KGHSH and CDR2 is LQKENI. Unmatched junction bases numbered 6, after V lost 2 bases and J lost 0 bases. The CDR3 loop reads CASSPRGRIMNTEAFF. The CDR3 nucleotides are TGTGCCAGCTCACCAAGGGGGCGTATCATGAACACTGAAGCTTTCTTT.

The chain combines TRBV21-1 with TRBJ2-3; the table names TRBD2, a call not compared with the DNA. TRBV21-1 is a known pseudogene. The CDR3 covers 17 residues. CDR3 residues: CASSKPRTSGCTDTQYF. The CDR3 DNA follows: TGTGCCAGCAGCAAACCTCGGACTAGCGGATGCACAGATACGCAGTATTTT.

The gene calls are TRBV7-2 and TRBJ1-2; TRBD1 might be the D (5 bases). CDR1 is SGHTA, CDR2 FQGNSA, per germline. Trimming removed 5 bases at V and 3 bases at J, with 16 bases between. This CDR3 region has 15 residues. The CDR3 loop is CASSPYSGIDYGYTF. The CDR3 nucleotides are TGTGCCAGCAGCCCCTATTCAGGGATCGACTATGGCTACACCTTC.

The chain employs TRBV7-2 and TRBJ2-7; weak D call: TRBD2 (6 bases). Germline CDR1 SGHTA, CDR2 FQGNSA. The V and J ends lost 0 bases and 2 bases respectively, with 11 bases between them. The CDR3 runs 15 residues. CDR3 nucleotide sequence: TGTGCCAGCAGCTTAGCTGACCAGCGGGCCTACGAGCAGTACTTC. Its protein is CASSLADQRAYEQYF.

This clonotype has a handful of counts. The CDR3 protein is CATSRPTENIQYF. The CDR3 DNA follows: TGTGCCACCAGCAGACCGACAGAAAACATTCAGTACTTC. The chain has TRBV15 and TRBJ2-4, with D perhaps TRBD1 (5 bases). This CDR3 has 13 residues. V shed 2 bases and J shed 5 bases, with 7 bases lying between them. From germline, CDR1 is LNHNV and CDR2 YYDKDF (reference sequence).

This clonotype appeared a few times. The rearrangement uses TRBV3-1 and TRBJ1-4; D might be TRBD1 (5 bases). This CDR3 comprises 17 residues. The V end was cut by 0 bases, the J end by 8 bases, with 19 bases between. The germline V gene encodes CDR1 LGHDT and CDR2 YNNKEL (reference sequence). CDR3 sequence (DNA): TGTGCCAGCAGCCAAGAATCTGGGGCCCCCAGAGGGGAAAAACTGTTTTTT. Residues: CASSQESGAPRGEKLFF.